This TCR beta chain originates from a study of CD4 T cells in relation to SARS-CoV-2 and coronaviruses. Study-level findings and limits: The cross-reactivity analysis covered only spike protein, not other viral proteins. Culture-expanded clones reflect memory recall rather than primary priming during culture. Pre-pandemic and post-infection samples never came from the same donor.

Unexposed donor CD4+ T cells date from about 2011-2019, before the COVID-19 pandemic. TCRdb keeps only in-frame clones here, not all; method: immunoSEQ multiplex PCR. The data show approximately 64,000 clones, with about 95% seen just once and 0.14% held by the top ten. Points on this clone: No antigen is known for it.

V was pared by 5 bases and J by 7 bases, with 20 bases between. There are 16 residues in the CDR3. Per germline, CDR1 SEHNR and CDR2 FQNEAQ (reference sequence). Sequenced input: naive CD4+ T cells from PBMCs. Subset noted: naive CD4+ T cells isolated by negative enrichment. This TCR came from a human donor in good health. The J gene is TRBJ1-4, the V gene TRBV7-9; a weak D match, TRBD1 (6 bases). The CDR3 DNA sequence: TGTGCCAGCAGCGGACCCCGAGGACAGTTAAGTGAAAAACTGTTTTTT. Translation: CASSGPRGQLSEKLFF.